This T cell receptor (beta chain) was captured by sequencing in a study of memory CD4+ T cells and cytomegalovirus serostatus. Study-wide context: Of the healthy Belgian adults, 9 or 10 were CMV seropositive and 20 to 30 seronegative.

The sort gate was single viable CD3+CD4+CD8-CD45RO+ cells for memory CD4+ T cells. Authors' processing steps: Out-of-frame sequences were removed, leaving roughly 2.1 million distinct TCRbeta sequences. Method: immunoSEQ multiplex PCR; TCRdb's copy keeps in-frame clones and lacks some. The V and J calls and the clone size are those of that table, but D and trimming were determined from the DNA. The sample contains 80,000 or so clones, 60% to 80% of which appear only once. Germline CDR1 SGHVS, CDR2 FQNEAQ. V lost 5 bases and J lost 7, with 20 bases in between. The CDR3 covers 16 residues. Regarding this clone: Its antigen is undetermined.

General study points: 67 of 164 known CMV-associated TCRbeta sequences appeared in CD4+ memory.

This sequence joins TRBV7-8 and TRBJ1-4; maybe TRBD1 (5 bases). The sample was memory CD4+ T cells from blood. The sequence was obtained from an adult in good health and CMV-seropositive. In nucleotides, the CDR3 is TGTGCCAGCAGCCCCTCCCGTGCAGCCGGGGGTGAAAAACTGTTTTTT. This gives the protein CASSPSRAAGGEKLFF. Based on the CDR3 plus reference TRBV7-8 and TRBJ1-4, the full variable domain is GAGVSQSPRYKVAKRGQDVALRCDPISGHVSLFWYQQALGQGPEFLTYFQNEAQLDKSGLPSDRFFAERPEGSVSTLKIQRTQQEDSAVYLCASSPSRAAGGEKLFFGSGTQLSVL.